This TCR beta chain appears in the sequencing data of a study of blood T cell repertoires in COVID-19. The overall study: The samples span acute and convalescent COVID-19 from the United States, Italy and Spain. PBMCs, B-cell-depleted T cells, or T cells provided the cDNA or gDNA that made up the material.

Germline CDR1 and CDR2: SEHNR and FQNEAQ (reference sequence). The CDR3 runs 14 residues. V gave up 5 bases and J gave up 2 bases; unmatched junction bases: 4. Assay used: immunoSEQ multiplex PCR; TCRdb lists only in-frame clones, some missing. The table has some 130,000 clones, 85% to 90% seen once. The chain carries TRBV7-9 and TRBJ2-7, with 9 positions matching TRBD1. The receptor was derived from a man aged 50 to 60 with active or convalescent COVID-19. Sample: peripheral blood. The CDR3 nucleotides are TGTGCCAGCAGCCGGACAGGGGCGACCTACGAGCAGTACTTC. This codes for CASSRTGATYEQYF.